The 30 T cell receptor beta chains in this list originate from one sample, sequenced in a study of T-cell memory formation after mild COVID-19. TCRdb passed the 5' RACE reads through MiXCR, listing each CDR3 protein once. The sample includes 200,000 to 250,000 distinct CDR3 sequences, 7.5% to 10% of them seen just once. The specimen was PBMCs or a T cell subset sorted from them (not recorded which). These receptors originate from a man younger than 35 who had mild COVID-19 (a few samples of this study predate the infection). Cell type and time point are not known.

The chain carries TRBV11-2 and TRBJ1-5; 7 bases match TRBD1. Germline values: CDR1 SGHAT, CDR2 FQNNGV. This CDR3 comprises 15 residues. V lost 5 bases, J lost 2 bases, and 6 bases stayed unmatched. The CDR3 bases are TGTGCCAGCAGCCCTACAGGGGATGGCAATCAGCCCCAGCATTTT. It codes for CASSPTGDGNQPQHF.

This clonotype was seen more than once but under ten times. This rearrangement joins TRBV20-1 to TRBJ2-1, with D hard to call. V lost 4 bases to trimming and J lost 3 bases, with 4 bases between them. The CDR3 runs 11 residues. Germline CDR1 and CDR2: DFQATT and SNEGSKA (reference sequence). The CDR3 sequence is CSATSYNEQFF. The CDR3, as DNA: TGCAGTGCTACCAGCTACAATGAGCAGTTCTTC.

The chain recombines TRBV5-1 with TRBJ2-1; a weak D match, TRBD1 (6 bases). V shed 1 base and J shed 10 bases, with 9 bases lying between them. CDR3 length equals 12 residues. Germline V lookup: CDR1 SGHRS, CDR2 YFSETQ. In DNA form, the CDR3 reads TGCGCCAGCAGCTTGCAGGGGCAAGAGCAGTTCTTC. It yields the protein CASSLQGQEQFF.

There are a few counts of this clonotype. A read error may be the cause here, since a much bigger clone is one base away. CDR3 protein: CASSHGETQYF. The CDR3 nucleotides read TGTGCCAGCAGCCACGGGGAGACCCAGTACTTC. The chain is built from TRBV27 and TRBJ2-5; no definite D call. The CDR3 contains 11 residues. V gave up 6 bases and J gave up 5 bases, with 7 bases separating them. Germline lookup yields CDR1 MNHEY and CDR2 SMNVEV (reference sequence).

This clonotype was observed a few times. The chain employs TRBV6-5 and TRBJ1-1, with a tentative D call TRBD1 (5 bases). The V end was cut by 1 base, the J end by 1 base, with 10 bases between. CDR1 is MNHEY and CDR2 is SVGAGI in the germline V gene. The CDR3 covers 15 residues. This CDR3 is CASSYLGPSNTEAFF. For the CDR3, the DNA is TGTGCCAGCAGTTACTTGGGACCGTCGAACACTGAAGCTTTCTTT.

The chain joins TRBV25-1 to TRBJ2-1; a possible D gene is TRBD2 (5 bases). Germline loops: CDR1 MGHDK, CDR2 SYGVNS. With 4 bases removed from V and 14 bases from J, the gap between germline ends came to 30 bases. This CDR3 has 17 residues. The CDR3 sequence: CASSAHNGGGSKAPEFF. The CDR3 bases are TGTGCCAGCAGTGCTCATAACGGTGGCGGGTCAAAGGCGCCGGAGTTCTTC.

CDR3 sequence (DNA): TGTGCCAGCAGTTACTCGTACAGGGTGAACACCGGGGAGCTGTTTTTT. It specifies CASSYSYRVNTGELFF. The chain employs TRBV6-6 and TRBJ2-2, with D tentatively TRBD1 (6 bases). Looked up from germline, CDR1 is MNHNY and CDR2 is SVGAGI (reference sequence). The germline V and J ends were trimmed by 0 bases and 1 base, with 9 bases remaining between them. CDR3 length: 16 amino acids.

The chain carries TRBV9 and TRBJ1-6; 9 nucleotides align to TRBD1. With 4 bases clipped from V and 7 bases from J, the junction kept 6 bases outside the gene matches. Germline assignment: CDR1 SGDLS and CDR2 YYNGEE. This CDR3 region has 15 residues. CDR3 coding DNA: TGTGCCAGCAGCCCGGGACAGGGTAAAAATTCACCCCTCCACTTT. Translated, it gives CASSPGQGKNSPLHF.

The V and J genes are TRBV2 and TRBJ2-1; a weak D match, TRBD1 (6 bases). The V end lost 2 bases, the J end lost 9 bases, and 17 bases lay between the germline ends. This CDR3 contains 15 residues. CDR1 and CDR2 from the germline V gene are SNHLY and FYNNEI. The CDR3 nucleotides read TGTGCCAGCAGTGAAATTGGGCCAGCAGGGGCTGAGCAGTTCTTC. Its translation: CASSEIGPAGAEQFF.

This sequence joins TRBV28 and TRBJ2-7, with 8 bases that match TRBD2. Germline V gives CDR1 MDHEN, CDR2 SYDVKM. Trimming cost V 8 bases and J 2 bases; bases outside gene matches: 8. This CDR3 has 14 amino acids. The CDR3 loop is CASGPGGPPYEQYF. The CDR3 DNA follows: TGTGCCAGCGGGCCGGGAGGGCCCCCCTACGAGCAGTACTTC.

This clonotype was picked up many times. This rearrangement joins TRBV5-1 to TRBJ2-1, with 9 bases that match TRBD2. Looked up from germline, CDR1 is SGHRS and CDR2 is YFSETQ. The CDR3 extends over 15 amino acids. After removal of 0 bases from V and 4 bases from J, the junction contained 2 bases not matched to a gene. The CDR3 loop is CASSLGRGGYNEQFF. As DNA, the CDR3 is TGCGCCAGCAGCTTGGGGCGGGGGGGATACAATGAGCAGTTCTTC.

CDR3 sequence reads: CASSQDRIANSGNTIYF. CDR3 coding DNA: TGTGCCAGCAGCCAAGATAGAATCGCGAACTCTGGAAACACCATATATTTT. The V and J genes are TRBV4-2 and TRBJ1-3, with unresolved D. V lost 0 bases to trimming and J lost 0 bases, with 12 bases between them. The CDR3 runs 17 residues. Germline V lookup: CDR1 LGHNA, CDR2 YNFKEQ.

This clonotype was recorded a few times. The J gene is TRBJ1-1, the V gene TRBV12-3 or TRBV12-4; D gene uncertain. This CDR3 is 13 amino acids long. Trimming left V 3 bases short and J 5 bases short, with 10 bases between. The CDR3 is CASSFRRETEAFF. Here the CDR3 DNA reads TGTGCCAGCAGTTTCCGAAGAGAAACTGAAGCTTTCTTT.

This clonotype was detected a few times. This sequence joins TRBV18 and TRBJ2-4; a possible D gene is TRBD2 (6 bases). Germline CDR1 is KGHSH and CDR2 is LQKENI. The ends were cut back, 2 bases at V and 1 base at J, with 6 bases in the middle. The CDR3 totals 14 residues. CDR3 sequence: CASSPAGAKNIQYF. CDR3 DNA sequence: TGTGCCAGCTCACCAGCGGGGGCCAAAAACATTCAGTACTTC.

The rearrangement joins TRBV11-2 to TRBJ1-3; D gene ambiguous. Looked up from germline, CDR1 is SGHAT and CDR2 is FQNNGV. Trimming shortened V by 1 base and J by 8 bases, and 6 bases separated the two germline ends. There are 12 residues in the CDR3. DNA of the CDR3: TGTGCCAGCAGCTTAGGCGGTTACACCATATATTTT. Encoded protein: CASSLGGYTIYF.

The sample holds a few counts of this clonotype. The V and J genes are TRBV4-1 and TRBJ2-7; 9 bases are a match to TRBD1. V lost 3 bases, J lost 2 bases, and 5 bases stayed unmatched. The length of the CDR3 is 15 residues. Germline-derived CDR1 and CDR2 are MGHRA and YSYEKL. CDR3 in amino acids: CASSQGTGTTYEQYV. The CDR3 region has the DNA TGCGCCAGCAGCCAGGGGACAGGGACCACCTACGAGCAGTACGTC.

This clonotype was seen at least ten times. CDR3 nucleotide sequence: TGTGCCAGCAGCCCCCCTCTCGGGACCCAGTACTTC. This codes for CASSPPLGTQYF. The gene calls are TRBV7-2 and TRBJ2-5; D remains ambiguous. Germline CDR1 reads SGHTA; CDR2 reads FQGNSA. Trimming shortened V by 5 bases and J by 7 bases, and 11 bases separated the two germline ends. The CDR3 length is 12 residues.

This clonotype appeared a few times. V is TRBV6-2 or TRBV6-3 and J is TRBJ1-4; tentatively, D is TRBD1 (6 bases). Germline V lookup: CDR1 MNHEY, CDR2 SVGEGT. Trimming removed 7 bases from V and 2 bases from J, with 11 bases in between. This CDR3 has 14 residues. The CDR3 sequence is CASTRQVTNEKLFF. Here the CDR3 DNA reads TGTGCCAGCACCCGACAGGTGACTAATGAAAAACTGTTTTTT.

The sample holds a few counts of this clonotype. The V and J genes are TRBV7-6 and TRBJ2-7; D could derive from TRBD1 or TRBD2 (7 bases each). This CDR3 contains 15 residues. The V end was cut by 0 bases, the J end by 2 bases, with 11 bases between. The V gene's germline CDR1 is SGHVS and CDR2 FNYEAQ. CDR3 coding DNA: TGTGCCAGCAGCTTAGCGGGAGGGGGCCCCTACGAGCAGTACTTC. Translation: CASSLAGGGPYEQYF.

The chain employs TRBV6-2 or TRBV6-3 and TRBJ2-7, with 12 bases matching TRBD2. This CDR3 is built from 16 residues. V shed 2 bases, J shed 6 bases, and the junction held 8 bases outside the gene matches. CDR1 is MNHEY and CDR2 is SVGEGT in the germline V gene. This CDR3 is CASSYALTSGRTEQYF. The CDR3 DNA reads TGTGCCAGCAGTTACGCTTTAACTAGCGGGAGGACCGAGCAGTACTTC.

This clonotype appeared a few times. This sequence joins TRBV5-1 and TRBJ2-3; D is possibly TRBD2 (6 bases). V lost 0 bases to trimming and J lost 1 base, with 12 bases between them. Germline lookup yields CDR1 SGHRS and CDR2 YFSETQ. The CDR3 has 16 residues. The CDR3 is CASSLDGRGGTDTQYF. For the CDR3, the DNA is TGCGCCAGCAGCTTGGACGGGAGAGGGGGCACAGATACGCAGTATTTT.

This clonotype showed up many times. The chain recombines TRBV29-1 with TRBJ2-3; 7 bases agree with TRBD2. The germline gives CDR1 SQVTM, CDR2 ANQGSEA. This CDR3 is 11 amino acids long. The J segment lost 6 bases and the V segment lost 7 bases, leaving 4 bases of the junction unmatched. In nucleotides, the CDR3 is TGCAGCGCCGAAGCGGGGGATACGCAGTATTTT. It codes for CSAEAGDTQYF.

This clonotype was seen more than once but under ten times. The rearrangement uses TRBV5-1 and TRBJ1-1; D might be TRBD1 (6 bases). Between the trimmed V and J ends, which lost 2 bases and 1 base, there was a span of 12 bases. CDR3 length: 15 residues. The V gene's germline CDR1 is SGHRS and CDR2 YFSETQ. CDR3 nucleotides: TGCGCCAGCAGCTTAGGACAGCCGCGGAACACTGAAGCTTTCTTT. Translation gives CASSLGQPRNTEAFF.

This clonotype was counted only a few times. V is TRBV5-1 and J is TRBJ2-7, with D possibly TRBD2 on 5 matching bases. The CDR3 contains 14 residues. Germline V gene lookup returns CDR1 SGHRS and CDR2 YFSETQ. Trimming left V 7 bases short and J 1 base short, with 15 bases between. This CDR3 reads CASARGQSSYEQYF. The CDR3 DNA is TGCGCCAGCGCGAGAGGGCAGTCTTCCTACGAGCAGTACTTC. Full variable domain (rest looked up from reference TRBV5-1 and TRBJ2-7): KAGVTQTPRYLIKTRGQQVTLSCSPISGHRSVSWYQQTPGQGLQFLFEYFSETQRNKGNFPGRFSGRQFSNSRSEMNVSTLELGDSALYLCASARGQSSYEQYFGPGTRLTVT.

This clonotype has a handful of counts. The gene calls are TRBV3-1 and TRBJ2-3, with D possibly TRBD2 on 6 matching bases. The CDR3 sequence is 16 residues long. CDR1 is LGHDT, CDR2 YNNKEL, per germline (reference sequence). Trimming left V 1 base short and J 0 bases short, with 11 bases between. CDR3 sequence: CASSQGRDWSTDTQYF. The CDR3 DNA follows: TGTGCCAGCAGCCAAGGGAGGGATTGGAGCACAGATACGCAGTATTTT.

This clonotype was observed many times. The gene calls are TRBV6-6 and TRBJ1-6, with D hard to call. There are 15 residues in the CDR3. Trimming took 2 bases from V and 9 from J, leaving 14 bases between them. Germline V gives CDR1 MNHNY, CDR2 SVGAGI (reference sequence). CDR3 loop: CASSYNDPGSSPLHF. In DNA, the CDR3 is TGTGCCAGCAGTTACAATGATCCAGGCTCTTCACCCCTCCACTTT.

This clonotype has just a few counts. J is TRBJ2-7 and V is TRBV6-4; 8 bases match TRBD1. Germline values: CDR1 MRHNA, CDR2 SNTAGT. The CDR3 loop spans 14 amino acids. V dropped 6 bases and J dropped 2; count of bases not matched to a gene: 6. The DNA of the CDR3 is TGTGCCAGCAGAGACAGGGGCTCCCCCTACGAGCAGTACGTC. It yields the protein CASRDRGSPYEQYV.

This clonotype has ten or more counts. The CDR3 here is CASSLGSRSADTQYF. The CDR3 region has the DNA TGCGCCAGCAGCTTGGGATCCAGGAGCGCAGATACGCAGTATTTT. The chain joins TRBV5-1 to TRBJ2-3; D is ambiguous. Germline CDR1 is SGHRS and CDR2 is YFSETQ. CDR3 length equals 15 residues. Trimming stripped 0 bases from V and 4 bases from J, with 12 bases between.

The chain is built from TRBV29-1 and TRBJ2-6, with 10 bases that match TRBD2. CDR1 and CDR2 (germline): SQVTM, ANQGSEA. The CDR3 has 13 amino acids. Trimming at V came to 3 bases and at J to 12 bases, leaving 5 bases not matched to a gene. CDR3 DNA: TGCAGCGTTGAGGCTAGCGGGGGCGGCGTCCTGACTTTC. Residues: CSVEASGGGVLTF. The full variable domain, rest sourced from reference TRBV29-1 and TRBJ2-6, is SAVISQKPSRDICQRGTSLTIQCQVDSQVTMMFWYRQQPGQSLTLIATANQGSEATYESGFVIDKFPISRPNLTFSTLTVSNMSPEDSSIYLCSVEASGGGVLTFGAGSRLTVL.

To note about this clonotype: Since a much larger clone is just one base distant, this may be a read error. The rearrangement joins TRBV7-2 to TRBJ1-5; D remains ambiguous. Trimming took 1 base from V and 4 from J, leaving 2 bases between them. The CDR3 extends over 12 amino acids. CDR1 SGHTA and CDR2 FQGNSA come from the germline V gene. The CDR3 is CASSLVNQPQHF. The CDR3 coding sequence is TGTGCCAGCAGCTTAGTGAATCAGCCCCAGCATTTT.